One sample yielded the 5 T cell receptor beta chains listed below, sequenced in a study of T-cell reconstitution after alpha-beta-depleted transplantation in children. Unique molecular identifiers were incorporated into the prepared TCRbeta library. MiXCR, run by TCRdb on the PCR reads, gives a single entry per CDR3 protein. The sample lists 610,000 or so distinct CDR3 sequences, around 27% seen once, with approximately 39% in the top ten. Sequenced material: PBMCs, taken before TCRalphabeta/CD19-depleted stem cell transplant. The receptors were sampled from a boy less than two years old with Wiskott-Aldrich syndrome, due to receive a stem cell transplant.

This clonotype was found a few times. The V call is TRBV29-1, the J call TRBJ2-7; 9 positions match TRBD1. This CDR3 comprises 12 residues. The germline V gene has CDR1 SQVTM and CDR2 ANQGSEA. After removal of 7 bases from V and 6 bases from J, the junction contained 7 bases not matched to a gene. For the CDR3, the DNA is TGCAGCGCTGGGGACAGGGAGGTCGAGCAGTACTTC. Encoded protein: CSAGDREVEQYF.

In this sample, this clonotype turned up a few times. The chain's CDR3 is CASTNRQGPNRSGANVLTF. Written as DNA, the CDR3 is TGTGCCAGCACCAATAGACAGGGCCCGAACCGCTCTGGGGCCAACGTCCTGACTTTC. The chain has TRBV12-3 or TRBV12-4 and TRBJ2-6; 7 positions agree with TRBD1. Trimming took 7 bases from V and 0 from J; bases not matched to a gene: 15. This CDR3 spans 19 amino acids.

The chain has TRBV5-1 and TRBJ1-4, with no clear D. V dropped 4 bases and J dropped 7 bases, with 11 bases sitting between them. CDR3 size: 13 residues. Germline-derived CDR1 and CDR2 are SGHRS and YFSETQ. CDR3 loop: CASSLLTGEKLFF. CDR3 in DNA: TGCGCCAGCAGCCTATTGACGGGTGAAAAACTGTTTTTT.

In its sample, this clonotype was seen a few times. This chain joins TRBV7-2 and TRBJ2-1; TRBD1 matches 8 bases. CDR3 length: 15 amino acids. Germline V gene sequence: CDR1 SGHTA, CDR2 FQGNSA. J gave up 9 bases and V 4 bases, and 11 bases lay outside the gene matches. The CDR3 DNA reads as TGTGCCAGCAGCTCCAGACAGGGGCCAGGGAGTGAGCAGTTCTTC. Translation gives CASSSRQGPGSEQFF. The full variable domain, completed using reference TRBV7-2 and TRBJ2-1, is GAGVSQSPSNKVTEKGKDVELRCDPISGHTALYWYRQSLGQGLEFLIYFQGNSAPDKSGLPSDRFSAERTGGSVSTLTIQRTQQEDSAVYLCASSSRQGPGSEQFFGPGTRLTVL.

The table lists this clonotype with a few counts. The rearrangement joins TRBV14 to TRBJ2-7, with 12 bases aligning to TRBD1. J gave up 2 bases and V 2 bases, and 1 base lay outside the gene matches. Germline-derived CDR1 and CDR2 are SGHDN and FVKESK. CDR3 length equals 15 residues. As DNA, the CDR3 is TGTGCCAGCAGCCAACGGGACAGGGGGCCCTACGAGCAGTACTTC. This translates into CASSQRDRGPYEQYF.